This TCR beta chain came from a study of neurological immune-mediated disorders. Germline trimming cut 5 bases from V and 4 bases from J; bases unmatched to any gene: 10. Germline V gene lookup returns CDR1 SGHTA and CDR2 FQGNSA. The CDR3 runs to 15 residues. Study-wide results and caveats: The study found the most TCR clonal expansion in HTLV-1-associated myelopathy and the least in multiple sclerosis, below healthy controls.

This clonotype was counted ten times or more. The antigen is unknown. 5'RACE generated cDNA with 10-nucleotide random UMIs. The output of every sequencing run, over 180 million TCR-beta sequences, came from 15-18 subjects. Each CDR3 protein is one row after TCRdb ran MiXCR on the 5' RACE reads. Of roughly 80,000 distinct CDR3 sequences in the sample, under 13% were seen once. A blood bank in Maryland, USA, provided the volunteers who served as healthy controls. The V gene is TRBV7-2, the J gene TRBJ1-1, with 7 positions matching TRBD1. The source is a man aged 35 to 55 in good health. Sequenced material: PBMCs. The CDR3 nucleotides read TGTGCCAGCAGCCCCCGGTTAGGGGGCGGCACTGAAGCTTTCTTT. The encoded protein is CASSPRLGGGTEAFF.